The T cell receptor (beta chain) under discussion was sequenced for a study of T cells in Graves' hyperthyroidism and ophthalmopathy. Using RNA transcripts as the source, TCR beta CDR3 regions were amplified. During a first-round RT-PCR of the TCR CDR3, the HTBI primer set was used. Each CDR3 protein is one row after TCRdb ran MiXCR on the multiplex PCR reads. The data show roughly 400,000 distinct CDR3 sequences, about 14% seen once. This clonotype was observed a handful of times. Fresh 10 ml peripheral blood yielded PBMCs. CDR3 length: 13 amino acids. In germline, CDR1 is SQVTM, CDR2 ANQGSEA. The V and J ends lost 2 bases and 0 bases respectively, with 7 bases between them.

Input material: blood. The chain employs TRBV29-1 and TRBJ1-1; D call uncertain. The clonotype originates from a man aged 50-60 years with Graves' ophthalmopathy. CDR3 region: CSVERTLNTEAFF. Here the CDR3 DNA reads TGCAGCGTTGAAAGGACGTTGAACACTGAAGCTTTCTTT.